What follows describes a single T cell receptor beta chain. No antigen is known for it. This specimen belongs to a study of T cell responses to AZD1222 COVID-19 vaccine. Whole-study findings and limits: The donors showed a predominance of white British ancestry and of females, with possible underestimation of clonal diversity. With two AZD1222 doses given, Spike-specific TCR breadth and depth both rose. Only six individuals given AZD1222 were seropositive at baseline.

The length of the CDR3 is 14 residues. Germline V gene lookup returns CDR1 ENHRY and CDR2 SYGVKD. Unmatched junction bases numbered 18, after V lost 10 bases and J lost 10 bases. Assay used: immunoSEQ multiplex PCR; TCRdb lists only in-frame clones, some missing. Here the sample spans about 86,000 clones, about 91% being singletons. This rearrangement joins TRBV10-3 to TRBJ1-1, with 7 nucleotides matching TRBD1. This sequence was found in an adult in good health. The sequencing used peripheral blood, collected on day 0 of MenACWY control vaccination. CDR3 nucleotides: TGTGCCACCCAGGGGGGCCAGTTGACGGAGGGAGCTTTCTTT. Amino acids: CATQGGQLTEGAFF.